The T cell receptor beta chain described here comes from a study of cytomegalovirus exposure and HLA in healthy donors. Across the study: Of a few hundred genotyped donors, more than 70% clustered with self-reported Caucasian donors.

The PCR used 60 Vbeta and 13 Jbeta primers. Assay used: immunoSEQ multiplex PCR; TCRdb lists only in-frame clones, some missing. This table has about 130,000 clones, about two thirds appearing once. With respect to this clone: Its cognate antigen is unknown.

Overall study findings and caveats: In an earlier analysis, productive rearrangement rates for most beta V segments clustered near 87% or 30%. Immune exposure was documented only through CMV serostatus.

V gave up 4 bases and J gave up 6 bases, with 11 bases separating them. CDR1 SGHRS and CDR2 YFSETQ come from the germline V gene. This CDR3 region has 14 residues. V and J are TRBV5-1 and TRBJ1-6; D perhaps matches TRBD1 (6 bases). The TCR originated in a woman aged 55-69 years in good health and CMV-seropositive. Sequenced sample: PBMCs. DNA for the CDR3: TGCGCCAGCAGCCTCGGACAGCTTAATTCACCCCTCCACTTT. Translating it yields CASSLGQLNSPLHF. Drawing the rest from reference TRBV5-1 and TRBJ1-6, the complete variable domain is KAGVTQTPRYLIKTRGQQVTLSCSPISGHRSVSWYQQTPGQGLQFLFEYFSETQRNKGNFPGRFSGRQFSNSRSEMNVSTLELGDSALYLCASSLGQLNSPLHFGNGTRLTVT.